This TCR beta chain was observed in a study of cytomegalovirus exposure and HLA in healthy donors. J was trimmed by 5 bases and V by 9 bases; bases with no gene match: 10. Germline loops: CDR1 MNHEY, CDR2 SMNVEV (reference sequence). The CDR3 runs 14 residues. Study findings and constraints: In a later analysis, HLA-C alleles had the fewest associated TCRs, DRB1 alleles the most.

The PCR used 60 Vbeta and 13 Jbeta primers. Profiling relied on immunoSEQ multiplex PCR, and the TCRdb table lists in-frame clones only, not all of them. The repertoire holds 150,000 to 200,000 clones, with 84% as singletons. Notes on this clone: No antigen is known for it.

V is TRBV27 and J is TRBJ1-2, with 9 bases identical to TRBD1. The sequence came from a girl under 18 in good health and CMV-seropositive. What was sequenced was PBMCs. This chain's CDR3 is CASLATGGAYGYTF. The CDR3 DNA reads TGTGCCAGTCTCGCTACAGGGGGCGCTTATGGCTACACCTTC.